One sample yielded the 16 T cell receptor beta chains listed below, sequenced in a study of shared clonotypes between healthy human individuals. The protocol was immunoSEQ multiplex PCR, while the TCRdb copy is restricted to in-frame clones and leaves out a portion. In the table there are 600,000 to 750,000 clones, approximately 79% of which are singletons. The sequenced sample was memory CD4+ T cells sorted from blood. Sample subset: CD45RA-negative fraction. These receptors were collected from a woman under 40 in good health.

The table lists this clone with a few counts. The chain combines TRBV6-1 with TRBJ2-1, with no clear D. CDR1 and CDR2 (germline): MNHNS, SASEGT. V dropped 6 bases and J dropped 0 bases, with 12 bases sitting between them. This CDR3 contains 15 residues. CDR3 DNA: TGTGCCAGCAGAGAGACTGGGGACTCCTACAATGAGCAGTTCTTC. It is translated as CASRETGDSYNEQFF.

This clone is a singleton in its sample. The V and J genes are TRBV15 and TRBJ2-7; possibly TRBD1 for D (5 bases). Germline CDR1 reads LNHNV; CDR2 reads YYDKDF (reference sequence). The CDR3 runs 16 residues. Between the trimmed V and J ends, which lost 1 base and 5 bases, there was a span of 18 bases. CDR3 sequence (DNA): TGTGCCACCAGCAGAGTCTCTTGGGCAGGGTTCGACGAGCAGTACTTC. Encoded protein: CATSRVSWAGFDEQYF.

J is TRBJ2-7 and V is TRBV14; D is tentatively TRBD1 or TRBD2 (5 bases each). The ends were cut back, 2 bases at V and 6 bases at J, with 11 bases in the middle. CDR1 SGHDN and CDR2 FVKESK come from the germline V gene. The length of the CDR3 is 13 residues. CDR3 coding DNA: TGTGCCAGCAGCCAATCCCGGGGCGCCGAGCAGTACTTC. Protein: CASSQSRGAEQYF. Drawing the rest from reference TRBV14 and TRBJ2-7, the complete variable domain is EAGVTQFPSHSVIEKGQTVTLRCDPISGHDNLYWYRRVMGKEIKFLLHFVKESKQDESGMPNNRFLAERTGGTYSTLKVQPAELEDSGVYFCASSQSRGAEQYFGPGTRLTVT.

The V gene is TRBV28, the J gene TRBJ2-7; D not certain. Trimming removed 10 bases at V and 0 bases at J, with 10 bases between. The CDR3 runs to 12 residues. The germline V gene encodes CDR1 MDHEN and CDR2 SYDVKM. The CDR3 DNA is TGTGCCACCAGGACGCTCTCCTACGAGCAGTACTTC. Encoded protein: CATRTLSYEQYF.

Remarks on this clone: The same CDR3 also results from other DNA sequences found in this sample. The genes are TRBV6-5 and TRBJ2-7; 7 bases match TRBD2. The CDR3 totals 13 residues. V shed 2 bases, J shed 4 bases, and the junction held 2 bases outside the gene matches. Germline CDR1 MNHEY, CDR2 SVGAGI. CDR3 coding DNA: TGTGCCAGCAGTTACGGGAGGGATTACGAGCAGTACTTC. It encodes CASSYGRDYEQYF.

This clone was detected only a few times. The rearrangement joins TRBV13 to TRBJ2-3; the D gene is possibly TRBD2 (6 bases). Germline V gene lookup returns CDR1 PRHDT and CDR2 FYEKMQ (reference sequence). The CDR3 is made up of 16 amino acids. The V and J ends lost 5 bases and 6 bases respectively, with 21 bases between them. The CDR3 is CASSLTTGPGGDTQYF. CDR3 coding DNA: TGTGCCAGCAGCCTAACCACCGGACCCGGAGGGGATACGCAGTATTTT. The full variable domain, its missing parts supplied by reference TRBV13 and TRBJ2-3, is AAGVIQSPRHLIKEKRETATLKCYPIPRHDTVYWYQQGPGQDPQFLISFYEKMQSDKGSIPDRFSAQQFSDYHSELNMSSLELGDSALYFCASSLTTGPGGDTQYFGPGTRLTVL.

V gene TRBV7-2 combines with J gene TRBJ2-7; 10 positions match TRBD2. Germline CDR1 is SGHTA and CDR2 is FQGNSA. The CDR3 sequence is 15 residues long. Trimming cost V 6 bases and J 6 bases; bases outside gene matches: 11. The CDR3 coding sequence is TGTGCCAGCAGACCCTTACTAGCGGGGCCCAGCGAGCAGTACTTC. Its translation is CASRPLLAGPSEQYF.

The V gene is TRBV27, the J gene TRBJ1-5; TRBD1 matches 7 bases. The germline gives CDR1 MNHEY, CDR2 SMNVEV (reference sequence). Germline trimming cut 3 bases from V and 5 bases from J; bases unmatched to any gene: 13. This CDR3 has 17 residues. Here the CDR3 DNA reads TGTGCCAGCAGTTTGGACACAAGCGGACAGGAGGATCAGCCCCAGCATTTT. Its protein is CASSLDTSGQEDQPQHF.

The DNA for the CDR3 is TGTGCCAGCAGCTTAGATACCACCCTGAGCTCCTACGAGCAGTACTTC. Residues: CASSLDTTLSSYEQYF. The V gene is TRBV11-2, the J gene TRBJ2-7, with unresolved D. Trimming took 0 bases from V and 0 from J, leaving 12 bases between them. The CDR3 is 16 residues long. Germline values: CDR1 SGHAT, CDR2 FQNNGV. Full variable domain (rest looked up from reference TRBV11-2 and TRBJ2-7): EAGVAQSPRYKIIEKRQSVAFWCNPISGHATLYWYQQILGQGPKLLIQFQNNGVVDDSQLPKDRFSAERLKGVDSTLKIQPAKLEDSAVYLCASSLDTTLSSYEQYFGPGTRLTVT.

The chain has TRBV5-1 and TRBJ2-3; the D call may be TRBD1 or TRBD2 (5 bases each). The V gene lost 4 bases and the J gene lost 4 bases, with 13 bases spanning the gap. Germline CDR1 reads SGHRS; CDR2 reads YFSETQ. The CDR3 extends over 14 amino acids. CDR3 protein: CASSDSFGADTQYF. The DNA for the CDR3 is TGCGCCAGCAGCGACAGCTTCGGGGCAGATACGCAGTATTTT.

This clone was seen a handful of times. The genes are TRBV19 and TRBJ1-1, with 7 bases that match TRBD1. V lost 7 bases, J lost 1 base, and 6 bases stayed unmatched. CDR3 size: 14 residues. Germline CDR1 reads LNHDA; CDR2 reads SQIVND (reference sequence). CDR3 protein: CASTLRDRNTEAFF. CDR3 nucleotide sequence: TGTGCCAGTACCCTAAGGGACAGGAACACTGAAGCTTTCTTT. Together with reference TRBV19 and TRBJ1-1, the CDR3 gives the full variable domain: DGGITQSPKYLFRKEGQNVTLSCEQNLNHDAMYWYRQDPGQGLRLIYYSQIVNDFQKGDIAEGYSVSREKKESFPLTVTSAQKNPTAFYLCASTLRDRNTEAFFGQGTRLTVV.

This clone appeared a few times. The chain combines TRBV6-5 with TRBJ2-2, with D possibly TRBD2 on 5 matching bases. This CDR3 comprises 14 residues. V was clipped by 7 bases and J by 6 bases, with 15 bases between them. Germline V gene lookup returns CDR1 MNHEY and CDR2 SVGAGI. CDR3 loop: CASTREGSAGELFF. The DNA for the CDR3 is TGTGCCAGCACCCGGGAAGGAAGCGCCGGGGAGCTGTTTTTT.

This clone was counted once. The chain carries TRBV6-5 and TRBJ2-3, with D possibly being TRBD2 (5 bases). CDR1 and CDR2 from the germline V gene are MNHEY and SVGAGI. V dropped 5 bases and J dropped 7 bases, with 13 bases sitting between them. There are 13 residues in the CDR3. CDR3 sequence reads: CASSEDWSYTQYF. The CDR3 region has the DNA TGTGCCAGCAGTGAGGACTGGAGCTATACGCAGTATTTT.

This clone was picked up one time. The J gene is TRBJ2-3, the V gene TRBV11-2; D not resolved. V gave up 1 base and J gave up 2 bases, with 7 bases separating them. The length of the CDR3 is 14 residues. Germline-derived CDR1 and CDR2 are SGHAT and FQNNGV. The CDR3 region has the DNA TGTGCCAGCAGCTTAGTGGGTCACACAGATACGCAGTATTTT. Protein product: CASSLVGHTDTQYF.

There are a few counts of this clone. The genes are TRBV15 and TRBJ2-5, with 14 bases aligning to TRBD2. This CDR3 has 16 residues. V dropped 5 bases and J dropped 4; count of bases not matched to a gene: 6. The V gene's germline CDR1 is LNHNV and CDR2 YYDKDF (reference sequence). Here the CDR3 DNA reads TGTGCCACCAGCCGGGGACTAGCGGGAGCAGGAGAGACCCAGTACTTC. Translation gives CATSRGLAGAGETQYF.

The V call is TRBV30, the J call TRBJ2-7, with D perhaps TRBD2 (5 bases). V gave up 0 bases and J gave up 12 bases, with 12 bases separating them. Germline lookup yields CDR1 GTSNPN and CDR2 SVGIG (reference sequence). This CDR3 spans 11 amino acids. The CDR3 DNA follows: TGTGCCTGGAGTGTAACTACAGCGGTGTACTTC. It encodes CAWSVTTAVYF. The whole variable domain, filled in from reference TRBV30 and TRBJ2-7, reads SQTIHQWPATLVQPVGSPLSLECTVEGTSNPNLYWYRQAAGRGLQLLFYSVGIGQISSEVPQNLSASRPQDRQFILSSKKLLLSDSGFYLCAWSVTTAVYFGPGTRLTVT.